This T cell receptor (beta chain) came from a study of a mutant IDH1 vaccine in newly diagnosed glioma. Looking at the study overall: Eight vaccinations were given in weeks 1, 3, 5, 7, 11, 15, 19 and 23. Antecedent treatment encompassed radiotherapy, temozolomide, or their combination; the majority received both.

Trimming removed 2 bases at V and 3 bases at J, with 11 bases between. The CDR3 is 15 amino acids. In germline, CDR1 is MNHNS, CDR2 SASEGT. Assay: immunoSEQ multiplex PCR; the TCRdb copy retains only in-frame clones and omits some. In the table there are over 45,000 clones, around 80% of which are singletons. A remark on this clone: No antigen is known for it.

The time point was: week 5, during vaccination. Each dose delivered 300 ug of mutant IDH1 20-mer peptide subcutaneously with imiquimod. V gene TRBV6-1 combines with J gene TRBJ1-5; D is perhaps TRBD1 (5 bases). This TCR derives from a woman aged 45-65 years with glioma. The source was PBMCs, collected from a glioma patient whose treatment included an IDH1 peptide vaccine. CDR3 sequence (DNA): TGTGCCAGCAGTGAACGGAGGGGCTACAATCAGCCCCAGCATTTT. The encoded protein is CASSERRGYNQPQHF.